This T cell receptor (beta chain) was captured in a study of T cells in Graves' hyperthyroidism and ophthalmopathy. Study-wide findings and caveats: Model predictions of ophthalmopathy came a median about 6.3 months before onset.

Trimming took off 4 bases at V and 7 bases at J, with 10 bases between the two ends. CDR3 length: 12 residues. Germline V gene lookup returns CDR1 SEHNR and CDR2 FQNEAQ (reference sequence). Extraction of PBMCs used 7.5 to 10 ml of fresh peripheral blood. This clonotype was recorded many times. The antigen remains unidentified. Regions amplified from RNA transcripts were the TCR beta CDR3 regions. Using the HTBI primer set, a first-round RT-PCR was run on the TCR CDR3. One entry per CDR3 protein results from TCRdb running MiXCR on the multiplex PCR reads. This repertoire shows fewer than 650,000 distinct CDR3 sequences, 13% to 15% found once; its top ten account for 11% to 15%.

What was sequenced was blood. The chain carries TRBV7-9 and TRBJ1-1; D is ambiguous. This receptor was taken from a middle-aged woman with Graves' hyperthyroidism. As DNA, the CDR3 is TGTGCCAGCAGCTCGCACATTGGTGAAGCTTTCTTT. Translated: CASSSHIGEAFF.